One sample yielded the 23 T cell receptor beta chains listed below, sequenced in a study of T cells after yellow fever vaccination. TCRdb re-analysed the 5' RACE reads in MiXCR, keeping a single row per CDR3 protein. Of 110,000 or so distinct CDR3 sequences in the sample, roughly 6.8% were seen once. The material was CD4+ T cells sorted from PBMCs, obtained about 49 days after the first yellow fever vaccination. All receptors derive from a young man who received the YFV17D yellow fever vaccine.

This clonotype has ten or more counts. The chain combines TRBV28 with TRBJ1-5, with D possibly being TRBD1 (5 bases). This CDR3 has 14 residues. V was pared by 5 bases and J by 5 bases, with 13 bases between. Germline assignment: CDR1 MDHEN and CDR2 SYDVKM. Here the CDR3 DNA reads TGTGCCAGCAGTCAATCCCAGGGTCATCAGCCCCAGCATTTT. The encoded protein is CASSQSQGHQPQHF.

The V and J genes are TRBV7-3 and TRBJ2-1; a possible D gene is TRBD1 (5 bases). V was trimmed by 6 bases and J by 5 bases, leaving 11 bases between them. There are 13 residues in the CDR3. The germline gives CDR1 SGHTA, CDR2 FQGTGA. In DNA form, the CDR3 reads TGTGCCAGCAGATTAGGGGTAGACAATGAGCAGTTCTTC. This translates into CASRLGVDNEQFF.

At least ten counts were recorded for this clonotype. This sequence joins TRBV12-3 or TRBV12-4 and TRBJ2-3; D remains unclear. The CDR3 totals 15 residues. V gave up 6 bases and J gave up 2 bases, with 15 bases separating them. The DNA of the CDR3 is TGTGCCAGCAGCCCCCGCAGGTCTGCCACAGATACGCAGTATTTT. It specifies CASSPRRSATDTQYF.

In its sample, this clonotype was seen many times. The chain carries TRBV4-1 and TRBJ1-3; D is perhaps TRBD1 (5 bases). The germline V gene has CDR1 MGHRA and CDR2 YSYEKL. Trimming took off 4 bases at V and 11 bases at J, with 21 bases between the two ends. This CDR3 is built from 15 residues. The CDR3 sequence is CASSRPSGTQNAIYF. The CDR3 region has the DNA TGCGCCAGCAGCCGCCCCTCCGGGACCCAAAATGCCATATATTTT.

V gene TRBV2 combines with J gene TRBJ2-1, with 9 bases matching TRBD1. V was clipped by 6 bases and J by 7 bases; unmatched bases: 7. Germline V gives CDR1 SNHLY, CDR2 FYNNEI. The CDR3 totals 14 residues. CDR3 region: CASSRDREVNEQFF. The CDR3 nucleotides are TGTGCCAGCAGCCGGGACAGGGAGGTTAATGAGCAGTTCTTC.

Many counts were recorded for this clonotype. The chain combines TRBV23-1 with TRBJ2-3; D call uncertain. TRBV23-1 is sorted into the ORF group, with uncertain function. The length of the CDR3 is 17 residues. The V and J ends lost 1 base and 0 bases respectively, with 14 bases between them. Here the CDR3 DNA reads TGCGCCAGCAGTCAATTCCGAGGAGCAGTCAGCACAGATACGCAGTATTTT. It specifies CASSQFRGAVSTDTQYF.

At least ten counts were recorded for this clonotype. CDR3 sequence reads: CASRSVGGRTGELFF. In DNA, the CDR3 is TGCGCCAGCAGGTCGGTAGGGGGCCGCACCGGGGAGCTGTTTTTT. V gene TRBV4-1 combines with J gene TRBJ2-2, with 7 bases fitting TRBD1. CDR1 and CDR2 (germline): MGHRA, YSYEKL. Trimming cost V 6 bases and J 4 bases; bases outside gene matches: 8. The CDR3 length is 15 residues.

This clonotype showed up many times. The rearrangement joins TRBV28 to TRBJ2-7; the D gene is possibly TRBD1 (6 bases). V dropped 2 bases and J dropped 7 bases, with 12 bases sitting between them. This CDR3 region has 13 residues. Germline lookup yields CDR1 MDHEN and CDR2 SYDVKM. In DNA form, the CDR3 reads TGTGCCAGCAGTTTAGCAGGGGCATGGGAGCAGTACGTC. Protein sequence: CASSLAGAWEQYV.

At least ten counts were recorded for this clonotype. The V and J genes are TRBV5-5 and TRBJ2-1; 9 nucleotides match TRBD2. Germline trimming cut 0 bases from V and 13 bases from J; bases unmatched to any gene: 5. CDR1 is SGHKS, CDR2 YYEKEE, per germline (reference sequence). The CDR3 consists of 13 residues. Here the CDR3 reads CASSLVAGGDQFF. Written as DNA, the CDR3 is TGTGCCAGCAGCTTGGTCGCGGGGGGGGACCAGTTCTTC.

For this clonotype: The CDR3 does not close with the conserved phenylalanine or tryptophan, likely indicating a read error. V and J are TRBV24-1 and TRBJ2-3, with D possibly matching TRBD1 (6 bases). The CDR3 is made up of 14 amino acids. Germline CDR1 and CDR2: KGHDR and SFDVKD. The V and J ends lost 1 base and 5 bases respectively, with 9 bases between them. CDR3 residues: CATSDFRGGDTQYL. The CDR3 nucleotides read TGTGCCACCAGTGATTTCAGGGGTGGAGATACGCAGTATCTT.

This clonotype occurred many times. The chain employs TRBV9 and TRBJ2-5, with 7 nucleotides matching TRBD2. The CDR3 spans 13 residues. J gave up 5 bases and V 4 bases, and 5 bases lay outside the gene matches. Germline V gene data show CDR1 as SGDLS and CDR2 as YYNGEE. DNA of the CDR3: TGTGCCAGCAGCCCCCAGGGAGGGGAGACCCAGTACTTC. Amino acids: CASSPQGGETQYF.

In this sample, this clonotype turned up a few times. The chain joins TRBV12-3 or TRBV12-4 to TRBJ1-5; TRBD1 matches 7 bases. The J segment lost 6 bases and the V segment lost 6 bases, leaving 8 bases of the junction unmatched. This CDR3 contains 14 residues. CDR3 residues: CASSPAHRGQPQHF. The CDR3 coding sequence is TGTGCCAGCAGCCCTGCCCACAGGGGTCAGCCCCAGCATTTT.

At least ten counts were recorded for this clonotype. The chain links TRBV30 to TRBJ1-3; 8 nucleotides align to TRBD1. Germline CDR1 and CDR2: GTSNPN and SVGIG (reference sequence). The CDR3 totals 14 residues. Trimming cost V 5 bases and J 1 base; bases outside gene matches: 4. CDR3: CAWGTGASGNTIYF. As DNA, the CDR3 is TGTGCCTGGGGGACAGGCGCTTCTGGAAACACCATATATTTT.

This clonotype was recorded many times. This rearrangement joins TRBV10-3 to TRBJ2-6; D may be TRBD2 (6 bases). V lost 5 bases and J 3 bases, leaving 11 bases between the germline ends. The CDR3 length is 15 residues. The germline V gene has CDR1 ENHRY and CDR2 SYGVKD. As DNA, the CDR3 is TGTGCCATCAGTAAGGCGGGAAGTGGGGCCAACGTCCTGACTTTC. It encodes CAISKAGSGANVLTF.

This clonotype was counted a few times. The chain has TRBV6-2 or TRBV6-3 and TRBJ1-3, with 7 bases aligning to TRBD1. V trimming: 10 bases; J trimming: 4 bases; junction bases outside the gene matches: 10. The CDR3 length is 14 residues. Germline-derived CDR1 and CDR2 are MNHEY and SVGEGT. DNA for the CDR3: TGTGCCACGGGGGCCGGGACAGCGGGAAACACCATATATTTT. This codes for CATGAGTAGNTIYF.

This clonotype has a handful of counts. The chain carries TRBV7-2 and TRBJ2-7; 8 bases fit TRBD1. The CDR3 is 14 residues long. Unmatched junction bases numbered 2, after V lost 3 bases and J lost 1 base. Germline V gene sequence: CDR1 SGHTA, CDR2 FQGNSA. The CDR3 protein is CASSFDRGSYEQYV. For the CDR3, the DNA is TGTGCCAGCAGCTTCGACAGGGGATCCTACGAGCAGTACGTC.

This clonotype was observed many times. The chain joins TRBV20-1 to TRBJ1-3, with 9 bases identical to TRBD1. Unmatched junction bases numbered 6, after V lost 5 bases and J lost 4 bases. The CDR3 has 14 residues. From germline, CDR1 is DFQATT and CDR2 SNEGSKA (reference sequence). This chain's CDR3 is CSAQQGAGGNTIYF. The CDR3 DNA sequence: TGCAGTGCTCAACAGGGGGCAGGAGGAAACACCATATATTTT.

This clonotype was observed at least ten times. The genes are TRBV4-1 and TRBJ2-3; tentatively, D is TRBD2 (5 bases). Trimming took 0 bases from V and 2 from J, leaving 9 bases between them. The germline gives CDR1 MGHRA, CDR2 YSYEKL. This CDR3 has 15 residues. The CDR3 nucleotides read TGCGCCAGCAGCCAAGATCGACTACTCACAGATACGCAGTATTTT. Translated, it gives CASSQDRLLTDTQYF.

This clonotype was seen repeatedly, ten times or more. The chain combines TRBV6-5 with TRBJ1-5; possibly TRBD1 for D (5 bases). The germline V gene has CDR1 MNHEY and CDR2 SVGAGI. The CDR3 is 16 amino acids. Trimming removed 6 bases at V and 4 bases at J, with 19 bases between. The CDR3 bases are TGTGCCAGCAGCCGAGATCGACGGGGGGGGAATCAGCCCCAGCATTTT. Translation gives CASSRDRRGGNQPQHF.

In this sample, this clonotype turned up many times. CDR3 sequence: CASSQEQGEYTQYF. CDR3 nucleotides: TGCGCCAGCAGCCAAGAACAGGGGGAATATACGCAGTATTTT. The chain couples TRBV4-1 to TRBJ2-3; TRBD1 matches 8 bases. Trimming cost V 0 bases and J 7 bases; bases outside gene matches: 3. The CDR3 has 14 amino acids. Germline-derived CDR1 and CDR2 are MGHRA and YSYEKL.

This clonotype occurred many times. The rearrangement links TRBV15 to TRBJ2-7; no firm D call. The CDR3 totals 14 residues. Germline V gene lookup returns CDR1 LNHNV and CDR2 YYDKDF (reference sequence). Trimming took 0 bases from V and 6 from J, leaving 12 bases between them. Written as DNA, the CDR3 is TGTGCCACCAGCAGAGATCCAACTTCCCTCGAGCAGTACGTC. It specifies CATSRDPTSLEQYV.

This clonotype was seen at least ten times. The chain is built from TRBV7-9 and TRBJ2-3; D not resolved. This CDR3 is 12 amino acids long. CDR1 SEHNR and CDR2 FQNEAQ come from the germline V gene (reference sequence). V lost 5 bases to trimming and J lost 6 bases, with 9 bases between them. CDR3 loop: CASSSITDTQYF. The CDR3 DNA follows: TGTGCCAGCAGCAGCATCACGGATACGCAGTATTTT. The full variable domain, its missing parts supplied by reference TRBV7-9 and TRBJ2-3, is DTGVSQNPRHKITKRGQNVTFRCDPISEHNRLYWYRQTLGQGPEFLTYFQNEAQLEKSRLLSDRFSAERPKGSFSTLEIQRTEQGDSAMYLCASSSITDTQYFGPGTRLTVL.

Turning to this clonotype: It may be a read error: a sequence one base away is much more abundant. V and J are TRBV12-3 or TRBV12-4 and TRBJ1-1; the D is unclear. The V end lost 9 bases, the J end lost 1 base, and 12 bases lay between the germline ends. The CDR3 contains 13 residues. This CDR3 reads CASGVHTNTEAFF. The CDR3 nucleotides are TGTGCCAGTGGTGTCCATACGAACACTGAAGCTTTCTTT.